This paragraph covers one TCR beta chain sequence. As yet, its antigen is unknown. The sequenced fragment ends 3 residues before the CDR3 boundary, so the rest is inferred from the germline J gene. Generated by immunoSEQ multiplex PCR, the TCRdb table keeps only in-frame clones and is missing some. The sample table sets out 40,000 to 60,000 clones. This CDR3 contains 15 residues. The germline V gene has CDR1 SGHRS and CDR2 YFSETQ. V was shortened by 0 bases and J by 10 bases, with 14 bases between the two germline ends. This specimen comes from a study of T cells in women clearing cervical HPV infection. At the level of the study: Women with histologically confirmed HPV16-related CIN3 or worse, 2 with invasive cancer, served as cases. Case blood was drawn when the lesion was first found; control blood after infection became undetectable.

Findings of the study overall: Unknown T-cell numbers per sample may underlie the richness differences. Timing of associations relative to infection is unclear; T-cell subsets were not isolated.

Sequencing used blood buffy coat. The chain links TRBV5-1 to TRBJ1-6; D is possibly TRBD1 (5 bases). This TCR came from a woman aged 18 to 75 with a cervical HPV16 infection that either progressed to CIN3+ or cleared (not recorded which). CDR3 bases read: TGCGCCAGCAGCTTGGATCCGGGGGTCCCCTCACCC. It translates to CASSLDPGVPSP. The CDR3, in full, reads CASSLDPGVPSPLHF.